This T cell receptor (beta chain) appears in the sequencing data of a study of CD8+ T cells in alopecia areata. Study summary: Patients took tofacitinib for 6 to 18 months, followed by 6 drug-free months.

V was shortened by 0 bases and J by 2 bases, with 7 bases between the two germline ends. The CDR3 is 15 amino acids. Punch biopsies of lesional scalp, plus peripheral blood, were taken from alopecia areata patients. As the sequencing template, cDNA was produced by extracting RNA and reverse transcribing it. Libraries were prepared by immunoSEQ multiplex PCR; TCRdb keeps only in-frame clonotypes and omits some of them. Of more than 90,000 clones in the sample, 35% to 40% were seen once. The sequence came from a human donor with alopecia areata. This chain uses TRBV23-1 with TRBJ2-2; D not certain. TRBV23-1 is filed as an ORF, its function uncertain. The specimen was CD4+ T cells sorted from blood. The CDR3 spells CASSQSWFNTGELFF. CDR3 bases: TGCGCCAGCAGTCAATCTTGGTTTAACACCGGGGAGCTGTTTTTT.